One and the same sample provided the 7 T cell receptor beta chains below, sequenced in a study of cytomegalovirus exposure and HLA in healthy donors. The PCR employed 60 Vbeta primers together with 13 Jbeta primers. Measured with immunoSEQ multiplex PCR; TCRdb has only the in-frame clones, and not every one. The table gives around 190,000 clones; the top ten clones make up more than 0.75% of it. The sample was PBMCs. These receptors came from a woman in her 30s in good health and CMV-seropositive.

V and J are TRBV5-3 and TRBJ2-1; 13 nucleotides match TRBD2. TRBV5-3 is labeled an ORF, and its function is uncertain. After removal of 1 base from V and 6 bases from J, the junction contained 1 base not matched to a gene. This CDR3 comprises 15 residues. CDR3 residues: CARSLRLAGGNEQFF. The CDR3, as DNA: TGTGCCAGAAGCTTGAGACTAGCGGGGGGCAATGAGCAGTTCTTC.

The CDR3 DNA is TGTGCCAGCAGTCGAAAACCTTCACGGGGTAATCAGCCCCAGCATTTT. Translation gives CASSRKPSRGNQPQHF. This chain connects TRBV27 to TRBJ1-5; no definite D call. The germline gives CDR1 MNHEY, CDR2 SMNVEV (reference sequence). Trimming pared 5 bases from V and 4 bases from J, leaving 18 bases between. CDR3 size: 16 residues.

The CDR3 DNA sequence: TGTGCCAGCAGTTTGCCCGGAGGCGGCTACACCTTC. Translated, it gives CASSLPGGGYTF. The V call is TRBV28, the J call TRBJ1-2; the D is unclear. The germline V gene has CDR1 MDHEN and CDR2 SYDVKM. Trimming removed 3 bases from V and 8 bases from J, with 10 bases in between. The CDR3 contains 12 residues.

The chain couples TRBV15 to TRBJ2-3; TRBD2 aligns across 9 bases. CDR3 length: 17 amino acids. Germline CDR1 and CDR2: LNHNV and YYDKDF (reference sequence). V dropped 2 bases and J dropped 5; count of bases not matched to a gene: 11. The CDR3 here is CATSRLVSGGSLDTQYF. CDR3 bases: TGTGCCACCAGCAGATTAGTTAGCGGGGGATCTCTAGATACGCAGTATTTT.

This chain joins TRBV4-2 and TRBJ2-3; perhaps TRBD1 as D (6 bases). Germline CDR1 LGHNA, CDR2 YNFKEQ. The CDR3 length is 16 residues. V shed 1 base and J shed 3 bases, with 14 bases lying between them. CDR3 region: CASSQGLGGSTDTQYF. The CDR3 DNA sequence: TGTGCCAGCAGCCAAGGTCTAGGGGGTTCGACAGATACGCAGTATTTT.

The chain is built from TRBV15 and TRBJ2-3, with 10 bases matching TRBD2. CDR3 length equals 14 residues. The germline V gene encodes CDR1 LNHNV and CDR2 YYDKDF (reference sequence). The V segment lost 4 bases and the J segment 8 bases; nucleotides outside the gene matches: 6. Here the CDR3 DNA reads TGTGCCACCAGCAAAGGGTCTAGCGGGGGTACGCAGTATTTT. This translates into CATSKGSSGGTQYF.

The chain links TRBV10-3 to TRBJ2-1, with 10 positions matching TRBD2. The germline CDR1 and CDR2 sequences are ENHRY and SYGVKD. The V gene end was trimmed by 5 bases and the J gene end by 7 bases; junction bases not matched to a gene: 14. The CDR3 extends over 17 amino acids. CDR3 region: CAISYTSGVSGRNEQFF. The CDR3 DNA follows: TGTGCCATCAGTTATACTAGCGGGGTTTCAGGGAGAAATGAGCAGTTCTTC.